The rows below give T cell receptor beta chains drawn from one sample of a study of blood T cell repertoires in COVID-19. Using immunoSEQ multiplex PCR, the repertoire was profiled, and TCRdb retains in-frame clones only, with some absent. The sample lists 250,000 or so clones, 70% to 85% occurring once. Sequenced input: PBMCs or T cells enriched from blood (not recorded which). The receptors come from a man aged 55 to 70 who had recovered from COVID-19. Each CDR3 is given with its conserved first and last residue. Fields, in order: V gene, clone size, J gene, D gene, CDR3 protein, CDR3 DNA. The D gene is left open where the match is weak. The listing skips clone size in some rows; elsewhere it reads once, few, many or a size class.

TRBV4-3	.	TRBJ2-3	TRBD1	CASSARTGGTDTQYF	TGCGCCAGCAGCGCACGGACAGGGGGCACAGATACGCAGTATTTT
TRBV3-1/TRBV3-2	.	TRBJ2-2	.	CASSQVLQGFSTGELFF	TGTGCCAGCAGCCAAGTTCTACAGGGCTTTAGCACCGGGGAGCTGTTTTTT
TRBV10-2	.	TRBJ1-3	.	CASRGTSSGNTIYF	TGCGCCAGCAGAGGGACAAGCTCTGGAAACACCATATATTTT
TRBV5-8	.	TRBJ1-6	TRBD1	CASSWDRGHNSPLHF	TGTGCCAGCAGCTGGGACAGGGGCCATAATTCACCCCTCCACTTT
TRBV18	.	TRBJ2-7	.	CASSPSGSYEQYF	TGTGCCAGCTCACCGTCGGGAAGCTACGAGCAGTACTTC
TRBV5-1	.	TRBJ1-5	.	CASSLDGNQYRPQHF	TGCGCCAGCAGCTTGGACGGGAACCAGTATCGGCCCCAGCATTTT
TRBV5-5	.	TRBJ1-1	.	CASSLEGGNTEAFF	TGTGCCAGCAGCTTGGAAGGCGGGAACACTGAAGCTTTCTTT
TRBV6-6	few	TRBJ1-1	.	CASIPGQRNTEAFF	TGTGCCAGCATCCCCGGCCAGCGGAACACTGAAGCTTTCTTT
TRBV5-5	.	TRBJ1-6	.	CASSLDIHNSPLHF	TGTGCCAGCAGCTTGGACATCCACAATTCACCCCTCCACTTT
TRBV7-6	.	TRBJ2-5	.	CASSLERSETQYF	TGTGCCAGCAGCTTAGAGAGGTCGGAGACCCAGTACTTC
TRBV4-3	.	TRBJ1-2	TRBD1	CASSQGQGQYGYTF	TGCGCCAGCAGCCAGGGACAGGGGCAATATGGCTACACCTTC
TRBV11-3	.	TRBJ2-7	TRBD1	CASSGTGVTVAYEQYF	TGTGCCAGCAGCGGAACAGGGGTTACTGTGGCCTACGAGCAGTACTTC
TRBV25-1	.	TRBJ2-5	.	CASSGLLETQYF	TGTGCCAGCAGTGGTCTTTTGGAGACCCAGTACTTC
TRBV2	.	TRBJ1-5	TRBD1	CASRAGQGVGQPQHF	TGTGCCAGCAGAGCGGGACAGGGAGTTGGTCAGCCCCAGCATTTT
TRBV14	.	TRBJ1-2	TRBD1	CASSQDNRGGGYTF	TGTGCCAGCAGCCAAGATAACAGGGGCGGGGGCTACACCTTC
TRBV6-1	.	TRBJ2-2	.	CASIVGGNTGELFF	TGTGCCAGCATCGTGGGGGGTAACACCGGGGAGCTGTTTTTT
TRBV12-3/TRBV12-4	.	TRBJ2-1	.	CASSPDSNEQFF	TGTGCCAGCTCTCCGGACAGCAATGAGCAGTTCTTC
TRBV7-3	.	TRBJ2-2	TRBD1	CASSSTGGTTGELFF	TGTGCCAGCAGCTCTACAGGGGGCACCACCGGGGAGCTGTTTTTT
TRBV19	.	TRBJ2-3	TRBD2	CASSGGAGGTQYF	TGTGCCAGTAGCGGGGGGGCCGGTGGTACGCAGTATTTT
TRBV11-2	.	TRBJ1-1	TRBD1	CASSSWTGGLGGTEAFF	TGTGCCAGCAGCTCCTGGACAGGGGGCCTTGGCGGCACTGAAGCTTTCTTT
TRBV7-2	.	TRBJ1-4	.	CASSPELATNEKLFF	TGTGCCAGCAGCCCGGAGTTAGCGACTAATGAAAAACTGTTTTTT
TRBV19	.	TRBJ1-2	TRBD1	CASSTGQGIRGYTF	TGTGCCAGTAGTACTGGACAGGGGATAAGGGGCTACACCTTC
TRBV9	.	TRBJ1-1	TRBD1	CASSERTGQNTEAFF	TGTGCCAGCAGCGAGAGGACAGGGCAGAACACTGAAGCTTTCTTT
TRBV5-1	.	TRBJ1-1	.	CASSFGGGEAFF	TGCGCCAGCAGCTTTGGAGGAGGTGAAGCTTTCTTT
TRBV24-1	.	TRBJ2-5	TRBD2	CATSEGTSGVGETQYF	TGTGCCACCAGTGAGGGGACTAGCGGGGTCGGGGAGACCCAGTACTTC
TRBV2	.	TRBJ1-4	.	CASTVAAATNEKLFF	TGTGCCAGCACGGTGGCGGCTGCAACTAATGAAAAACTGTTTTTT
TRBV4-3	once	TRBJ2-5	TRBD1	CASSKGQGDQETQYF	TGCGCCAGCAGCAAAGGACAGGGGGATCAAGAGACCCAGTACTTC
TRBV27	.	TRBJ1-1	TRBD1	CASSPHQTGGTEAFF	TGTGCCAGCAGTCCCCACCAGACAGGGGGCACTGAAGCTTTCTTT
TRBV24-1	.	TRBJ2-7	TRBD1	CATIYRDSSYEQYF	TGTGCCACCATCTACCGGGACAGTTCCTACGAGCAGTACTTC
TRBV7-2	.	TRBJ2-3	TRBD1	CASRQGQGRTDTQYF	TGTGCCAGCAGACAGGGACAGGGCCGTACAGATACGCAGTATTTT
TRBV29-1	.	TRBJ1-2	.	CSVDIPHGYTF	TGCAGCGTGGACATTCCCCATGGCTACACCTTC
TRBV19	.	TRBJ1-4	TRBD1	CASKGPGQGGEKLFF	TGTGCCTCTAAAGGCCCGGGACAGGGTGGGGAAAAACTGTTTTTT
TRBV7-2	.	TRBJ1-3	.	CASSLGRGEASGNTIYF	TGTGCCAGCAGCTTAGGGAGAGGCGAGGCCTCTGGAAACACCATATATTTT
TRBV7-7	once	TRBJ2-1	TRBD2	CASSLGLAGSSYNEQFF	TGTGCTAGCAGCTTGGGACTAGCGGGAAGCTCCTACAATGAGCAGTTCTTC
TRBV7-8	.	TRBJ1-3	TRBD1	CASATGVRSGNTIYF	TGTGCCAGCGCTACAGGGGTGAGGTCTGGAAACACCATATATTTT
TRBV11-2	once	TRBJ2-1	.	CASSRSSYNEQFF	TGTGCCAGCAGCCGGAGCTCCTACAATGAGCAGTTCTTC
TRBV29-1	once	TRBJ1-1	TRBD1	CSTETGGDTEAFF	TGCAGCACAGAGACAGGGGGAGACACTGAAGCTTTCTTT
TRBV4-3	.	TRBJ1-6	TRBD1	CASSQEDRGGSPLHF	TGCGCCAGCAGCCAAGAGGACAGGGGAGGTTCACCCCTCCACTTT
TRBV11-3	.	TRBJ2-7	.	CASSSLPEGSYEQYF	TGTGCCAGCAGCTCACTACCGGAGGGGTCCTACGAGCAGTACTTC
TRBV7-6	.	TRBJ2-5	TRBD1	CASSYRRDSQETQYF	TGTGCCAGCAGCTATCGTAGGGACAGCCAAGAGACCCAGTACTTC
TRBV5-1	once	TRBJ2-3	.	CASSLLRGGALDTQYF	TGCGCCAGCAGCTTGTTGCGTGGGGGGGCCCTAGATACGCAGTATTTT
TRBV29-1	.	TRBJ2-1	.	CSVEFVQNNEQFF	TGCAGCGTTGAATTTGTACAGAACAATGAGCAGTTCTTC
TRBV18	.	TRBJ2-3	.	CASSPTGSTDTQYF	TGTGCCAGCTCGCCCACGGGGAGCACAGATACGCAGTATTTT
TRBV27	.	TRBJ1-5	TRBD1	CASSKTRDSISNQPQHF	TGTGCCAGCAGTAAAACTCGGGACAGTATAAGCAATCAGCCCCAGCATTTT
TRBV5-1	.	TRBJ2-3	TRBD1	CASSNRDRGYDTQYF	TGCGCCAGCAGCAACCGGGACAGGGGATACGATACGCAGTATTTT